The clone carrying this TCR beta chain was found a few times. Its antigen remains unidentified. Expressed TCRB transcripts got sequenced, as all isolated RNA was reverse transcribed. The protocol was immunoSEQ multiplex PCR, while the TCRdb copy is restricted to in-frame clones and leaves out a portion. Among 150,000 to 180,000 clones listed, roughly 8.1% were seen once. The data were taken from a study of beta chain features in type 1 diabetes. Points from the study as a whole: More deletions and fewer insertions at VDJ junctions were seen in type 1 diabetes patients.

The J segment lost 9 bases and the V segment lost 7 bases, leaving 9 bases of the junction unmatched. Germline values: CDR1 SGHTA, CDR2 FQGNSA. CDR3 length equals 14 residues. The specimen sequenced was central memory CD4+ T cells from blood. The receptor was derived from a man aged 18 to 29 in good health. V usage is TRBV7-2 and J usage is TRBJ2-1, with 10 bases matching TRBD2. CDR3 sequence reads: CASTVGLASAEQFF. The CDR3 DNA sequence: TGTGCCAGCACCGTGGGACTAGCGTCGGCTGAGCAGTTCTTC.